This T cell receptor beta chain appears in the sequencing data of a study of blood T cell repertoires in COVID-19. Overall study: Samples taken during acute and convalescent COVID-19 were collected in the United States, Italy and Spain. The cDNA or gDNA used as material had been derived from T cells, B-cell-depleted T cells, or PBMCs.

The V gene's germline CDR1 is SGHRS and CDR2 YFSETQ. The CDR3 is 13 residues long. V lost 1 base and J lost 6, with 7 bases in between. Original methodology: Amplification with reference gene primers provided the estimates of nucleated cell counts. TCRdb keeps only in-frame clones here, not all; method: immunoSEQ multiplex PCR. The V and J calls and clone size come from that table; D and trimming were worked out from the DNA. The sample has about 140,000 clones; 82% are singletons. V gene TRBV5-1 combines with J gene TRBJ2-2, with D possibly being TRBD2 (5 bases). This clonotype was obtained from a woman of 80 years or more with acute or convalescent COVID-19. Sequencing was done on a sample of peripheral blood. CDR3: CASSLLAAGELFF. DNA for the CDR3: TGCGCCAGCAGCTTGCTAGCAGCCGGGGAGCTGTTTTTT. Full variable domain (rest looked up from reference TRBV5-1 and TRBJ2-2): KAGVTQTPRYLIKTRGQQVTLSCSPISGHRSVSWYQQTPGQGLQFLFEYFSETQRNKGNFPGRFSGRQFSNSRSEMNVSTLELGDSALYLCASSLLAAGELFFGEGSRLTVL.